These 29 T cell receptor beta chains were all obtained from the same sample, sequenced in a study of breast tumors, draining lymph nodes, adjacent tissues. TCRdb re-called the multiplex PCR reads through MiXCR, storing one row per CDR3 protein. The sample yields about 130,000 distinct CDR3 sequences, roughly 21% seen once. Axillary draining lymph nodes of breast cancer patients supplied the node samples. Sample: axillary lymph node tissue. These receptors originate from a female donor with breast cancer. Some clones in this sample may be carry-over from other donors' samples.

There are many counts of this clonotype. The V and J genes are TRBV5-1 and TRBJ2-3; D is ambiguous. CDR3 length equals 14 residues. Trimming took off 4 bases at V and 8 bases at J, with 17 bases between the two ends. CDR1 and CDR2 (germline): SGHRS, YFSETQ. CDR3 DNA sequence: TGCGCCAGCAGCCTCAAGACCCGGCCCCCTACGCAGTATTTT. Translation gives CASSLKTRPPTQYF.

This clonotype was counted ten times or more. The CDR3 coding sequence is TGTGCCAGCAGGGTACAAAGCTCTGGAAACACCATATATTTT. Protein product: CASRVQSSGNTIYF. The V call is TRBV2, the J call TRBJ1-3; no clear D. Trimming left V 6 bases short and J 0 bases short, with 9 bases between. Germline CDR1 and CDR2: SNHLY and FYNNEI. The CDR3 length is 14 residues.

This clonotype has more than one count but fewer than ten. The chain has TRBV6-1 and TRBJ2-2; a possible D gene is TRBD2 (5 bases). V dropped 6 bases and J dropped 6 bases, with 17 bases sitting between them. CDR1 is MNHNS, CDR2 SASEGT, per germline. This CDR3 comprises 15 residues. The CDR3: CASRPHGKKAGELFF. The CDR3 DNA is TGTGCCAGCAGGCCACACGGGAAAAAGGCCGGGGAGCTGTTTTTT.

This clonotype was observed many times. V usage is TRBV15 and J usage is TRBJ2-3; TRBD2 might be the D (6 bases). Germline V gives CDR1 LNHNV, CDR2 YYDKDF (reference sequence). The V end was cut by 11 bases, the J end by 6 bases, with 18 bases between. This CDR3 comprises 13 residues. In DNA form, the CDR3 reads TGTGCCTCCGAGAGAGCGCGGGGTGATACGCAGTATTTT. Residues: CASERARGDTQYF.

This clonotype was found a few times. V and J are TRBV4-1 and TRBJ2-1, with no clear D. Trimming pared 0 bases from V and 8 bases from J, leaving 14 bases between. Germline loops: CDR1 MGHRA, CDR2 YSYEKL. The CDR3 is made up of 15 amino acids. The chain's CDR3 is CASSQEQAPQYEQFF. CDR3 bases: TGCGCCAGCAGCCAAGAGCAGGCGCCCCAATATGAGCAGTTCTTC.

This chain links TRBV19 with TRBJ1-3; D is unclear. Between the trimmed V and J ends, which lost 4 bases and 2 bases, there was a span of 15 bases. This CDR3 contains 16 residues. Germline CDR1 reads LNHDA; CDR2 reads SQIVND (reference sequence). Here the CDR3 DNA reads TGTGCCAGTAGTACCCGACGGAAGGCTACTGGAAACACCATATATTTT. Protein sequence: CASSTRRKATGNTIYF. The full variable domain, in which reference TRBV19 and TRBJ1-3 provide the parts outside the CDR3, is DGGITQSPKYLFRKEGQNVTLSCEQNLNHDAMYWYRQDPGQGLRLIYYSQIVNDFQKGDIAEGYSVSREKKESFPLTVTSAQKNPTAFYLCASSTRRKATGNTIYFGEGSWLTVV.

The CDR3 sequence: CASSVAWGGQETQYF. CDR3 nucleotides: TGTGCCAGCAGCGTAGCTTGGGGGGGCCAAGAGACCCAGTACTTC. The V gene is TRBV9, the J gene TRBJ2-5; 7 nucleotides line up with TRBD2. The germline gives CDR1 SGDLS, CDR2 YYNGEE. V gave up 0 bases and J gave up 1 base; unmatched junction bases: 3. The CDR3 sequence is 15 residues long.

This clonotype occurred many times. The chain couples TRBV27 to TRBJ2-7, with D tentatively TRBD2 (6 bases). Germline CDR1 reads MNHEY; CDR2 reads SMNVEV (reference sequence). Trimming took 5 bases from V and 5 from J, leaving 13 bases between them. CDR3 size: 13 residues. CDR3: CASSTPRGNEQYF. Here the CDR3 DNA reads TGTGCCAGCAGTACTCCCCGGGGGAACGAGCAGTACTTC.

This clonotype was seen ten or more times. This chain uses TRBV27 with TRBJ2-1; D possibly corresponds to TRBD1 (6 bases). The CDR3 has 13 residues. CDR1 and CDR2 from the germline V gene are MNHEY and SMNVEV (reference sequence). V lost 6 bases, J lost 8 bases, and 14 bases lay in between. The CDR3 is CASRTRDTDEQFF. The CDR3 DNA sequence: TGTGCCAGCAGGACCCGGGACACGGATGAGCAGTTCTTC.

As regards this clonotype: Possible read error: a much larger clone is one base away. CDR3 DNA: TGTGCCAGCAGCCGAGCGGGGAGGGTCCATGGCTACACCTTC. This codes for CASSRAGRVHGYTF. The chain combines TRBV3-1 with TRBJ1-2, with unresolved D. Trimming stripped 4 bases from V and 6 bases from J, with 15 bases between. The CDR3 runs 14 residues. CDR1 and CDR2 (germline): LGHDT, YNNKEL (reference sequence).

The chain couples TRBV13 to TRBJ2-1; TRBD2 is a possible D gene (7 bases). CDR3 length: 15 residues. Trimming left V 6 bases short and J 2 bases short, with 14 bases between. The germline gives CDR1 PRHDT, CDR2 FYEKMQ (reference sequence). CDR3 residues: CASRGAGAPYNEQFF. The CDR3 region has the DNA TGTGCCAGCAGGGGGGCGGGAGCCCCCTACAATGAGCAGTTCTTC.

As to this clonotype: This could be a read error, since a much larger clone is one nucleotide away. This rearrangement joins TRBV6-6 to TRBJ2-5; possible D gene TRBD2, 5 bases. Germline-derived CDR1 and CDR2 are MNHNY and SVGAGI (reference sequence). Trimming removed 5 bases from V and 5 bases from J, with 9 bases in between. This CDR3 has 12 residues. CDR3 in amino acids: CASSGSGETQYF. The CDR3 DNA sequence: TGTGCCAGCAGTGGCTCGGGGGAGACCCAGTACTTC.

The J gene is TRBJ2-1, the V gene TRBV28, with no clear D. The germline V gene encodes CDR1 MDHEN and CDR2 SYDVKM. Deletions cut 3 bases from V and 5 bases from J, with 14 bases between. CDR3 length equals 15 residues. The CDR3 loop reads CASSLGKLVNNEQFF. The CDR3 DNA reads TGTGCCAGCAGTTTGGGTAAATTGGTTAACAATGAGCAGTTCTTC.

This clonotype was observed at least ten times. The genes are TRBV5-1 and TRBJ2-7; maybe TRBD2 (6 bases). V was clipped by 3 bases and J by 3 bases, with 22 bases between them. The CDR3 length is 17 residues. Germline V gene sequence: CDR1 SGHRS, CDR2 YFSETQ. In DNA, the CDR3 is TGCGCCAGCAGCTCAGTTACCTGGAGGGGTGAGGGCTACGAGCAGTACTTC. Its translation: CASSSVTWRGEGYEQYF.

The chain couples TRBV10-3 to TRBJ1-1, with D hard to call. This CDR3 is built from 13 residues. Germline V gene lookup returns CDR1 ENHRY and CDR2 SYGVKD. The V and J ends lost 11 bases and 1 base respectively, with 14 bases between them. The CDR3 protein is CAAQLSPNTEAFF. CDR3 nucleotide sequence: TGTGCCGCCCAATTAAGTCCGAACACTGAAGCTTTCTTT.

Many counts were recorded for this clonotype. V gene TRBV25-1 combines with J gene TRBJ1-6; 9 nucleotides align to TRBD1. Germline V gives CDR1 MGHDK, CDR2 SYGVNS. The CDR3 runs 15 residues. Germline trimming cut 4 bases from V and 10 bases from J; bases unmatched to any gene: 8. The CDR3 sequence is CASSGSRQGVSPLHF. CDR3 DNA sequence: TGTGCCAGCAGTGGAAGTAGACAGGGGGTCTCACCCCTCCACTTT.

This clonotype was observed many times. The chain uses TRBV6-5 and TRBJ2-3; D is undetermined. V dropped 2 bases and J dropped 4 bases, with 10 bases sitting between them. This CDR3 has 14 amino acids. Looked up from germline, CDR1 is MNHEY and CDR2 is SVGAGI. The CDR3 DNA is TGTGCCAGCAGTTACCTCGGGTCGGCAGATACGCAGTATTTT. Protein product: CASSYLGSADTQYF.

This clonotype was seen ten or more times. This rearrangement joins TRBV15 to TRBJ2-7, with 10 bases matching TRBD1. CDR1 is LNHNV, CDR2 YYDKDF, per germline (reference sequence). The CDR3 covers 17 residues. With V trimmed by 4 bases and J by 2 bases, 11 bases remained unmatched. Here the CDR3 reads CATSIYPGQGIPYEQYF. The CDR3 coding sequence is TGTGCCACCAGCATTTACCCGGGACAGGGGATCCCCTACGAGCAGTACTTC.

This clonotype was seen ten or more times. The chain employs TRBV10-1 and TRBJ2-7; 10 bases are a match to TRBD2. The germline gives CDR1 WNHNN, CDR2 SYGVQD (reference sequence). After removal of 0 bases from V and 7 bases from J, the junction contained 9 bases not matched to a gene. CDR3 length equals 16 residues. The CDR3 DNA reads TGCGCCAGCAGTGAGTCCGGCCTAGCGGGAGCTGGTGAGCAGTACTTC. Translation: CASSESGLAGAGEQYF.

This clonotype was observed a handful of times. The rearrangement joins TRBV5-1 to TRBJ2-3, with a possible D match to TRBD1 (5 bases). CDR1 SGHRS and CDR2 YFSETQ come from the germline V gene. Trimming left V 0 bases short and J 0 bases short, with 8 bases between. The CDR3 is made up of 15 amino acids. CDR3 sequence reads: CASSLGGSSTDTQYF. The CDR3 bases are TGCGCCAGCAGCTTGGGGGGCAGCAGCACAGATACGCAGTATTTT.

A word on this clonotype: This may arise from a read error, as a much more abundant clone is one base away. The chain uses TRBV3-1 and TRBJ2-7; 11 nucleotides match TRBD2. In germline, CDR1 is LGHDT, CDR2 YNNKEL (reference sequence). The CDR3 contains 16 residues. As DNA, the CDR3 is TGTGCCAGCAGCCGCACCGGGACTAGCGGACATTACGGGCAGTACTTC. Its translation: CASSRTGTSGHYGQYF.

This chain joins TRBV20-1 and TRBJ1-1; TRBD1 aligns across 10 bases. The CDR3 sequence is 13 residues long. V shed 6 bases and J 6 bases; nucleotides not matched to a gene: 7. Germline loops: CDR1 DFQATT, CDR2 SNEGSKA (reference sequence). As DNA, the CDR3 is TGCAGTGCCTGGACAGGGGGTTCCTCTGAAGCTTTCTTT. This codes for CSAWTGGSSEAFF.

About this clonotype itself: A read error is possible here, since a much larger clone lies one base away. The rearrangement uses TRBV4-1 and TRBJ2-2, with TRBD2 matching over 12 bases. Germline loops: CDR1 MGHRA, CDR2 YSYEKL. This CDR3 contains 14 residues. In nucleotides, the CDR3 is TGCGCCACTAGCGGGAGGGGGAACGCCGGGGAGCTGTTTTTT. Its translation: CATSGRGNAGELFF.

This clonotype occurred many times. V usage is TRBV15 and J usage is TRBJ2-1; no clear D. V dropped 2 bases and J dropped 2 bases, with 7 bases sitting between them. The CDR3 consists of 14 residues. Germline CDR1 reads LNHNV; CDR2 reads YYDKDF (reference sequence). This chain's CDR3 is CATSRQDPYNEQFF. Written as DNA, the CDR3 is TGTGCCACCAGCAGACAGGATCCCTACAATGAGCAGTTCTTC.

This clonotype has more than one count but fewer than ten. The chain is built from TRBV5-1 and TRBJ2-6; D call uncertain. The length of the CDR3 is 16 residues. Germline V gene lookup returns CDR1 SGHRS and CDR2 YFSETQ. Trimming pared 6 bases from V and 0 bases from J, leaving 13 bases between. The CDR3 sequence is CASIAEPTSGANVLTF. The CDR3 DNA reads TGCGCCAGCATTGCAGAACCAACCTCTGGGGCCAACGTCCTGACTTTC. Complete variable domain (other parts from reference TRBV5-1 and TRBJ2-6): KAGVTQTPRYLIKTRGQQVTLSCSPISGHRSVSWYQQTPGQGLQFLFEYFSETQRNKGNFPGRFSGRQFSNSRSEMNVSTLELGDSALYLCASIAEPTSGANVLTFGAGSRLTVL.

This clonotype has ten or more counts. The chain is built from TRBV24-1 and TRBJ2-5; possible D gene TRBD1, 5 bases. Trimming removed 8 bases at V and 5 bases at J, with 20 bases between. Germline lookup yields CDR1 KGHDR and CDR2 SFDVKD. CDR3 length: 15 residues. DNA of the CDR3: TGTGCCACCAATGACTTAAACGGACAAGTGGAGACCCAGTACTTC. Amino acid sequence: CATNDLNGQVETQYF.

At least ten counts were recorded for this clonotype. Written as DNA, the CDR3 is TGCAGTGCTAGATTCGGGGGGGGCAATCAGCCCCAGCATTTT. Protein product: CSARFGGGNQPQHF. The V gene is TRBV20-1, the J gene TRBJ1-5; D perhaps matches TRBD1 (5 bases). Germline V gene lookup returns CDR1 DFQATT and CDR2 SNEGSKA (reference sequence). This CDR3 comprises 14 residues. Between the trimmed V and J ends, which lost 2 bases and 2 bases, there was a span of 10 bases.

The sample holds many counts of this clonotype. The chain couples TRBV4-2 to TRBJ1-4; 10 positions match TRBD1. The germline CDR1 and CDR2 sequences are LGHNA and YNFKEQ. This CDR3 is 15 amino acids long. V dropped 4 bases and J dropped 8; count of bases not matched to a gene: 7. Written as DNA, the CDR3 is TGTGCCAGCAGCCTTATGGGGACAGGGGAAGAAAAACTGTTTTTT. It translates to CASSLMGTGEEKLFF.

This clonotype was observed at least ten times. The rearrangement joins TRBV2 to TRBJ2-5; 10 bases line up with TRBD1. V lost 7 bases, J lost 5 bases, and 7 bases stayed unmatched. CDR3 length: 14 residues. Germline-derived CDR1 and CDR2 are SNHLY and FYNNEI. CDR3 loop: CASNAGQGQETQYF. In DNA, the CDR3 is TGTGCCAGCAACGCGGGACAGGGGCAGGAGACCCAGTACTTC.